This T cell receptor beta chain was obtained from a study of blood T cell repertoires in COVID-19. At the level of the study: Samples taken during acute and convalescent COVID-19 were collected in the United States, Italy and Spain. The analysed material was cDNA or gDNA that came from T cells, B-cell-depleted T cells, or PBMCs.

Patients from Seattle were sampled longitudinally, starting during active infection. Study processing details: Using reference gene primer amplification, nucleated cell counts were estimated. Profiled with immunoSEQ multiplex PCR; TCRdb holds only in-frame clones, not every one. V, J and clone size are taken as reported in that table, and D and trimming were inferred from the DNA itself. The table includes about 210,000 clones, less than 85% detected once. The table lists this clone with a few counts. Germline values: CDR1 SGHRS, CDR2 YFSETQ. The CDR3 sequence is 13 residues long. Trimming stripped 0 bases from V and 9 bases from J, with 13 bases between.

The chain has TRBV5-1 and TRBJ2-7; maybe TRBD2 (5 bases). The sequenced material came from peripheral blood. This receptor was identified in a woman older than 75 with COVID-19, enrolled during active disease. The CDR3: CASSLGERERQYF. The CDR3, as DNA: TGCGCCAGCAGCTTGGGGGAGCGCGAGAGGCAGTACTTC.